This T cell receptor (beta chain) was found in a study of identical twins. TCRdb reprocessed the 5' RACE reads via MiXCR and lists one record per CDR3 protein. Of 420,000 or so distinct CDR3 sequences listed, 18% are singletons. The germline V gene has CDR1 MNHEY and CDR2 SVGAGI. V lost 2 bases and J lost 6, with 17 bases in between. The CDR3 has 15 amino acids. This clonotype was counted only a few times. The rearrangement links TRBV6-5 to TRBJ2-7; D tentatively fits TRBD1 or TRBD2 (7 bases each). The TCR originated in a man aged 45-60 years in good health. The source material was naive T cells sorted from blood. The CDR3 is CASSYGRGRDAEQYF. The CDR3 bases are TGTGCCAGCAGTTACGGGAGGGGGCGAGATGCCGAGCAGTACTTC.